In this sample, the clone carrying this TCR beta chain turned up a few times. Trimming removed 0 bases at V and 1 base at J, with 6 bases between. The CDR3 is made up of 13 amino acids. Germline V CDR1 and CDR2: DFQATT, SNEGSKA (reference sequence). Unique molecular identifiers were incorporated when the TCRbeta library was constructed. One entry per CDR3 protein results from TCRdb running MiXCR on the PCR reads. This table holds about 830,000 distinct CDR3 sequences, roughly 15% found once. This sample is drawn from a study of T-cell reconstitution after alpha-beta-depleted transplantation in children.

This rearrangement joins TRBV20-1 to TRBJ1-2; possibly TRBD1 for D (5 bases). Sample: PBMCs, mostly from graft donor cells, taken 360 days after TCRalphabeta/CD19-depleted stem cell transplant. This TCR was recovered from a male patient under 18 who had a stem cell transplant for acute lymphoblastic leukemia, so the T cells may come from the graft donor. The DNA of the CDR3 is TGCAGTGCTAGAGACAGGGTTAACTATGGCTACACCTTC. Its translation: CSARDRVNYGYTF.